The 3 T cell receptor beta chains below come from one sample, sequenced in a study of shared clonotypes between healthy human individuals. Assay used: immunoSEQ multiplex PCR; TCRdb lists only in-frame clones, some missing. Among more than 1,200,000 clones, about 98.5% were seen once, and the ten largest hold about 0.34%. The sample taken for sequencing was naive CD4+ T cells sorted from blood. Subset of the sample: CD45RA+ positively selected. These receptors were taken from a young man in good health.

This chain connects TRBV2 to TRBJ2-1; the D is unclear. This CDR3 has 13 residues. Germline V CDR1 and CDR2: SNHLY, FYNNEI. The V end lost 5 bases, the J end lost 6 bases, and 11 bases lay between the germline ends. CDR3 protein: CASSKARSNEQFF. As DNA, the CDR3 is TGTGCCAGCAGTAAGGCGAGATCCAATGAGCAGTTCTTC. Full variable domain (missing parts from reference TRBV2 and TRBJ2-1): EPEVTQTPSHQVTQMGQEVILRCVPISNHLYFYWYRQILGQKVEFLVSFYNNEISEKSEIFDDQFSVERPDGSNFTLKIRSTKLEDSAMYFCASSKARSNEQFFGPGTRLTVL.

This clone was counted once. The gene calls are TRBV10-1 and TRBJ2-2; D uncertain. Germline V gene lookup returns CDR1 WNHNN and CDR2 SYGVQD (reference sequence). The CDR3 loop spans 13 amino acids. V was pared by 1 base and J by 6 bases, with 6 bases between. Written as DNA, the CDR3 is TGCGCCAGCAGTGAGTTAGTCGCCGGGGAGCTGTTTTTT. It encodes CASSELVAGELFF.

The chain has TRBV7-6 and TRBJ2-3; 13 bases are shared with TRBD2. The CDR3 runs to 18 residues. CDR1 is SGHVS, CDR2 FNYEAQ, per germline. The junction had 13 bases not matched to a gene; V was cut back by 5 bases and J by 5 bases. Written as DNA, the CDR3 is TGTGCCAGCAGCAGAGTCCCTACTAGCGGGAGGGCCTTAGATACGCAGTATTTT. It translates to CASSRVPTSGRALDTQYF.